This T cell receptor beta chain was captured in a study of CD8+ T cells in alopecia areata. This clone was seen repeatedly, ten times or more. Gene and germline names: mouse. Researchers sorted pooled cutaneous lymph node cells on the basis of CD4, CD8alpha, NKG2D, NKG2ACE and other markers. Extracted RNA was reverse transcribed, and the resulting cDNA served as sequencing template. Profiled with immunoSEQ multiplex PCR; TCRdb holds only in-frame clones, not every one. The sample includes over 15,000 clones, none of them occurring once. The sample comprised CD8+ T cells sorted from a lymph node. The sequence derives from a C3H/HeJ mouse with alopecia areata. For this strain, the MHC haplotype corresponds to H2-k.

CDR3 region: CASRQGANTEVFF. The DNA read from the CDR3 is TGTGCCAGCCGACAGGGTGCAAACACA. The chain recombines TRBV13-3 with TRBJ1-1; 7 bases map to TRBD1. The CDR3 end lies 4 residues beyond the end of the read and is filled in from the germline J gene. Trimming removed 7 bases from V and 0 bases from J; junction bases left unmatched: 3. Germline V gene data show CDR1 as NNHDY and CDR2 as SYVADS. The CDR3 loop spans 13 amino acids.